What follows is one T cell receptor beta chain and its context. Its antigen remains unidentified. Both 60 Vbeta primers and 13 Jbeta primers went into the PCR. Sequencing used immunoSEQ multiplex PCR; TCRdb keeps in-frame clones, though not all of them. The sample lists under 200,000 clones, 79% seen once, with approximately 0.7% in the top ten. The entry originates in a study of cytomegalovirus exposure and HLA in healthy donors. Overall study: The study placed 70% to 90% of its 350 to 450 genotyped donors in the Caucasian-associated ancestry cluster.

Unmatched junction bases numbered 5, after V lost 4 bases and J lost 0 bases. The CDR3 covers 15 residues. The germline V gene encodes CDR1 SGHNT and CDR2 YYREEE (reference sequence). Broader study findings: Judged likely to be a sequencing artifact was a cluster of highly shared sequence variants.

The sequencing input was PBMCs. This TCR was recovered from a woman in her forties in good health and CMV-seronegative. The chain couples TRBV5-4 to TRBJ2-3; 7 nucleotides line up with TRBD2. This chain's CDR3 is CASSRDYSSTDTQYF. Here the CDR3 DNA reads TGTGCCAGCAGCCGGGACTACTCTAGCACAGATACGCAGTATTTT.